A selection of T cell receptor beta chains follows, all from one sample in a study of blood T cells in healthy people across ages. Via MiXCR, TCRdb re-called the 5' RACE reads, giving one row per CDR3 protein. The sample carries roughly 790,000 distinct CDR3 sequences, approximately 43% recorded once. The sample taken for sequencing was blood. Receptors originate from an older woman in good health. CDR3s include the opening cysteine and the closing phenylalanine or tryptophan. Fields, in order: clone size, J gene, D gene, V gene, CDR3 DNA, CDR3 protein. The D gene is left open where the match is weak. The size field is filled for only some rows; it gives once, few, many or a size class.

>NA|TRBJ2-1|TRBD2|TRBV13
TGTGCCAGCAGCTTATATCTAGCGGGTGTAATCGATGAGCAGTTCTTC
CASSLYLAGVIDEQFF
>NA|TRBJ1-4|NA|TRBV11-2
TGCGCCAGCAGCCCCAAATTGGAAAAACTGTTTTTT
CASSPKLEKLFF
>NA|TRBJ2-1|NA|TRBV9
TGTGCCAGCAGCGTAGTAGGTAGCCTTACCTACAATGAGCAGTTCTTC
CASSVVGSLTYNEQFF
>NA|TRBJ2-7|NA|TRBV27
TGTGCCAGCAGTTCCCCGGCGGGTAAGCAGTACTTC
CASSSPAGKQYF
>few|TRBJ2-7|TRBD1|TRBV9
TGTGCCAGCAGCGTAGACGGGACAGCGTGGGACGAGCAGTACTTC
CASSVDGTAWDEQYF
>few|TRBJ2-7|NA|TRBV6-2/TRBV6-3
TGTGCCAGCAGTCCCCGACTCGAGCAGTACTTC
CASSPRLEQYF
>NA|TRBJ2-7|TRBD1|TRBV19
TGTGCCAGTAGTATCACAGGGGGCCCCTACGAGCAGTACTTC
CASSITGGPYEQYF
>many|TRBJ2-1|TRBD2|TRBV4-2
TGTGCCAGCAGCCCACTCGGGGCGGGAGGGACAGATGAGCAGTTCTTC
CASSPLGAGGTDEQFF
>NA|TRBJ2-5|NA|TRBV12-3/TRBV12-4
TGTGCCAGCAGTTTTACCAGGGGCGATGAGACCCAGTACTTC
CASSFTRGDETQYF
>few|TRBJ2-1|TRBD2|TRBV9
TGTGCCAGCAGCGTGACTAGCGGGGGGGCGTATGAGCAGTTCTTC
CASSVTSGGAYEQFF
>many|TRBJ1-4|NA|TRBV29-1
TGCAGCGTCCCCGTTGGGGAAGCTAATGAAAAACTGTTTTTT
CSVPVGEANEKLFF
>NA|TRBJ2-6|TRBD1|TRBV5-1
TGCGCCAGCAGCTCGGGGACAGAGAGCTCTGGGGCCAACGTCCTGACTTTC
CASSSGTESSGANVLTF
>many|TRBJ2-4|TRBD1|TRBV27
TGTGCCAGTTCCCAACAGGGGGCGGAGAACATTCAGTACTTC
CASSQQGAENIQYF
>NA|TRBJ2-7|TRBD2|TRBV20-1
TGCAGTGCCTCCCGGGGGGGCATAAACTCCTACGAGCAGTACTTC
CSASRGGINSYEQYF
>few|TRBJ2-6|TRBD1|TRBV18
TGTGCCAGCTCACCAGACAGGGGAAACTCTGGGGCCAACGTCCTGACTTTC
CASSPDRGNSGANVLTF
>NA|TRBJ2-5|NA|TRBV18
TGTGCCAGCTCACCACAGACAGAGAGGAATGAGCAGTACTTC
CASSPQTERNEQYF
>few|TRBJ1-2|NA|TRBV6-2/TRBV6-3
TGTGCCAGCAGTTCGCAGACCTTCACGTATGGCTACACCTTC
CASSSQTFTYGYTF
>NA|TRBJ2-1|TRBD2|TRBV7-8
TGTGCCAGCAGCTTAGGGTTTAGCGGGCGGGTCGTCAATGAGCAGTTCTTC
CASSLGFSGRVVNEQFF
>NA|TRBJ1-2|NA|TRBV29-1
TGCAGCGCCTCCGACTCAAAGTGGGGTGGCTACACCTTC
CSASDSKWGGYTF
>NA|TRBJ1-3|NA|TRBV12-3/TRBV12-4
TGTGCCAGCAGTTTGTCGGGGGGCGGAAACACCATATATTTT
CASSLSGGGNTIYF
>few|TRBJ1-2|NA|TRBV12-3/TRBV12-4
TGTGCCAGCAGACCCGACAGCCTCTATGGCTACACCTTC
CASRPDSLYGYTF
>NA|TRBJ1-5|NA|TRBV3-1
TGTGCCAGCAGCCGTTCGGCGGCAGGGAGCAATCAGCCCCAGCATTTT
CASSRSAAGSNQPQHF
>few|TRBJ2-5|NA|TRBV4-1
TGCGCCAGCAGCCCCGGCCCGGGCCAAGAGACCCAGTACTTC
CASSPGPGQETQYF
>NA|TRBJ1-1|NA|TRBV29-1
TGCAGCGCCTACCACATGAACACTGAAGCTTTCTTT
CSAYHMNTEAFF
>NA|TRBJ2-1|TRBD1|TRBV20-1
TGCAGTGCGCCTCTGGCCGGGACAGGGAACAATGAGCAGTTCTTC
CSAPLAGTGNNEQFF